Below are 8 T cell receptor beta chains sequenced from a single sample in a study of post-analysis software for immune sequencing data. The study, taken as a whole, reports: Comparison of patients with controls showed 4 to 6 TRBV segments more frequent in patients, TRBV5-6, TRBV5-1 and TRBV20-1 among them.

No cognate antigen is known for these TCRs. Included in the TCR beta cDNA libraries were unique molecular identifiers. TCRdb analysed the PCR reads with MiXCR anew, one entry per CDR3 protein. Of fewer than 850,000 distinct CDR3 sequences in the sample, 25% to 30% were seen once. Sequences were obtained from blood. The receptors come from a girl aged 10 to 17 with multiple sclerosis.

The chain has TRBV27 and TRBJ2-1; 9 nucleotides align to TRBD2. The germline gives CDR1 MNHEY, CDR2 SMNVEV (reference sequence). Losses at the gene ends were 8 bases for V and 6 bases for J; bases not matched to a gene: 5. This CDR3 has 13 residues. CDR3 DNA sequence: TGTGCCAGCGGAGTAGCGGGAGTCAATGAGCAGTTCTTC. Protein: CASGVAGVNEQFF.

This clonotype has a handful of counts. J is TRBJ1-6 and V is TRBV10-3; 7 bases agree with TRBD1. The CDR3 covers 14 residues. Per the germline V gene, CDR1 is ENHRY and CDR2 is SYGVKD. Germline trimming cut 6 bases from V and 9 bases from J; bases unmatched to any gene: 8. The CDR3 loop reads CAIRDDRESSPLHF. In nucleotides, the CDR3 is TGTGCCATCAGAGACGACAGGGAGAGTTCACCCCTCCACTTT.

The gene calls are TRBV20-1 and TRBJ2-3; 8 nucleotides line up with TRBD2. J gave up 6 bases and V 1 base, and 9 bases lay outside the gene matches. Per germline, CDR1 DFQATT and CDR2 SNEGSKA (reference sequence). The length of the CDR3 is 15 residues. CDR3 nucleotide sequence: TGCAGTGCTAGAGTTGATACTAGCGGCCAGGATACGCAGTATTTT. It is translated as CSARVDTSGQDTQYF.

The chain has TRBV12-3 or TRBV12-4 and TRBJ1-1; the D gene is possibly TRBD1 (6 bases). The CDR3 totals 15 residues. Trimming left V 6 bases short and J 3 bases short, with 17 bases between. The CDR3 bases are TGTGCCAGCAGCCCTGTGGGGGGCGTCGACACTGAAGCTTTCTTT. Translation: CASSPVGGVDTEAFF.

The CDR3 loop is CASSRGPQNGYTF. The CDR3 DNA is TGTGCCAGCAGCCGCGGGCCCCAGAATGGCTACACCTTC. V and J are TRBV3-1 and TRBJ1-2; D not resolved. The CDR3 consists of 13 residues. Looked up from germline, CDR1 is LGHDT and CDR2 is YNNKEL (reference sequence). Trimming left V 4 bases short and J 6 bases short, with 12 bases between.

This clonotype was seen a few times. The chain couples TRBV4-1 to TRBJ2-1, with TRBD2 matching over 9 bases. This CDR3 spans 17 amino acids. Germline CDR1 reads MGHRA; CDR2 reads YSYEKL. The V and J ends lost 0 bases and 2 bases, in that order; junction bases with no gene match: 5. The CDR3 coding sequence is TGCGCCAGCAGCCAAGACGGGGCGGGGGGGGCCTACAATGAGCAGTTCTTC. The encoded protein is CASSQDGAGGAYNEQFF.

This clonotype came up a few times. This rearrangement joins TRBV20-1 to TRBJ2-5; 7 positions match TRBD2. The trim removed 2 bases at V and 5 bases at J, leaving 17 bases unmatched. The CDR3 has 17 amino acids. From germline, CDR1 is DFQATT and CDR2 SNEGSKA (reference sequence). The chain's CDR3 is CSARTATGGRLAETQYF. CDR3 in DNA: TGCAGTGCTAGAACGGCGACGGGAGGAAGGTTGGCTGAGACCCAGTACTTC.

This chain connects TRBV4-2 to TRBJ1-2; the D gene is possibly TRBD1 (5 bases). Trimming stripped 0 bases from V and 4 bases from J, with 12 bases between. This CDR3 has 15 residues. Germline V CDR1 and CDR2: LGHNA, YNFKEQ. Here the CDR3 DNA reads TGTGCCAGCAGCCAAGAACTGGGGCTGAGCTATGGCTACACCTTC. It is translated as CASSQELGLSYGYTF.